The present T cell receptor beta chain was sequenced within a study of cytomegalovirus exposure and HLA in healthy donors. About the study: Earlier findings included some 120 million unique TCR beta sequences obtained from about 179 million T cells.

Only one count was recorded for this clone. The PCR employed 60 Vbeta primers together with 13 Jbeta primers. Method: immunoSEQ multiplex PCR; TCRdb's copy keeps in-frame clones and lacks some. The table lists about 150,000 clones, approximately 70% of them singletons. The ends lost 6 bases at V and 2 bases at J; junction bases unmatched: 10. The CDR3 runs 15 residues. Germline-derived CDR1 and CDR2 are MNHNY and SVGAGI (reference sequence). The chain carries TRBV6-6 and TRBJ2-7; 7 bases are a match to TRBD1. Source material: PBMCs. The origin of this receptor is a woman aged 55-70 years in good health and CMV-seropositive. CDR3 nucleotide sequence: TGTGCCAGCAGGCTTGACAGGGAAACCCCCTACGAGCAGTACTTC. This codes for CASRLDRETPYEQYF.